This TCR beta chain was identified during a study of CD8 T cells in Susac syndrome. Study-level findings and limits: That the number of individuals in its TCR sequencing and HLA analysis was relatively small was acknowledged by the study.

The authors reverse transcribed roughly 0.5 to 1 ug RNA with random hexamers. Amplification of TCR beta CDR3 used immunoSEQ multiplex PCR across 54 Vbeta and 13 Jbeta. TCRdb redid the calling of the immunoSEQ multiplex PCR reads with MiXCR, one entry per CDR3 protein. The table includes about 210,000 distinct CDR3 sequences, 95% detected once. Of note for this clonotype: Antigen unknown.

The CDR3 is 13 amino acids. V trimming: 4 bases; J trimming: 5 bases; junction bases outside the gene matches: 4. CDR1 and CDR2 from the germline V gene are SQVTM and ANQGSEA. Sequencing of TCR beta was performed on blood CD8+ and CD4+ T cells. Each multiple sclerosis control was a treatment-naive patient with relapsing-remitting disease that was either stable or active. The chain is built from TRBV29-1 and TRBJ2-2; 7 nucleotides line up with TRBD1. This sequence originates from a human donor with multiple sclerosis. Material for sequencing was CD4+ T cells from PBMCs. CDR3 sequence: CSVGTGWTGELFF. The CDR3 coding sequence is TGCAGCGTTGGGACAGGATGGACCGGGGAGCTGTTTTTT.